The 4 T cell receptor beta chains below all came from one sample that was sequenced in a study of blood T cell repertoires in COVID-19. TCRdb's copy holds only in-frame clones and misses some; the assay was immunoSEQ multiplex PCR. The data hold over 130,000 clones, with roughly 84% observed a single time. Sample: peripheral blood. These receptor sequences come from a human donor in a cohort sampled during active COVID-19.

The chain is built from TRBV10-3 and TRBJ2-7, with TRBD1 identical over 10 bases. The CDR3 runs 14 residues. CDR1 and CDR2 from the germline V gene are ENHRY and SYGVKD. Losses at the gene ends were 4 bases for V and 6 bases for J; bases not matched to a gene: 6. The CDR3 protein is CAISAETGGLEQYF. The CDR3 bases are TGTGCCATCAGTGCTGAGACAGGGGGCCTCGAGCAGTACTTC.

The chain employs TRBV15 and TRBJ1-1; D is unresolved. The CDR3 is made up of 13 amino acids. Germline CDR1 is LNHNV and CDR2 is YYDKDF (reference sequence). Here the CDR3 DNA reads TGTGCTAGCTCCTTTGCCGTGAACACTGAAGCTTTCTTT. This codes for CASSFAVNTEAFF.

The V call is TRBV12-5, the J call TRBJ1-2; D remains unclear. Germline CDR1 reads LGHNT; CDR2 reads FRNRAP. Trimming removed 3 bases from V and 3 bases from J, with 11 bases in between. The CDR3 sequence is 14 residues long. This CDR3 is CASGFQPRDYGYTF. The CDR3 DNA reads as TGTGCTAGTGGTTTTCAACCCCGGGACTATGGCTACACCTTC. The variable domain in full, completed from reference TRBV12-5 and TRBJ1-2, reads DARVTQTPRHKVTEMGQEVTMRCQPILGHNTVFWYRQTMMQGLELLAYFRNRAPLDDSGMPKDRFSAEMPDATLATLKIQPSEPRDSAVYFCASGFQPRDYGYTFGSGTRLTVV.

This clone was observed once. The rearrangement uses TRBV7-2 and TRBJ1-6; no firm D call. The germline V and J ends were trimmed by 6 bases and 8 bases, with 8 bases remaining between them. This CDR3 contains 12 residues. The germline V gene has CDR1 SGHTA and CDR2 FQGNSA. DNA of the CDR3: TGTGCCAGCAGTTTCCCGGATTCACCCCTCCACTTT. This gives the protein CASSFPDSPLHF. Full variable domain (remainder filled in from reference TRBV7-2 and TRBJ1-6): GAGVSQSPSNKVTEKGKDVELRCDPISGHTALYWYRQSLGQGLEFLIYFQGNSAPDKSGLPSDRFSAERTGGSVSTLTIQRTQQEDSAVYLCASSFPDSPLHFGNGTRLTVT.